These 15 T cell receptor beta chains share one sample of origin, sequenced in a study of CXCR3-negative and CXCR3-positive naive CD8 T cells. For these TCRs, the target antigens are not known. General observations from the study: Researchers report that CXCR3-positive naive cells carry more hydrophobic TRB CDR3s than CXCR3-negative naive cells.

Libraries of TRB cDNA were made by 5' RACE and carried UMIs. Following a re-call of the 5' RACE reads, TCRdb has one entry per CDR3 protein and lacks DNA. This sample's table has fewer than 8,000 distinct CDR3 sequences. Sequenced input: naive CXCR3+ CD8+ T cells from blood. The subset here: CD45RO-CCR7+CD27+CD95- naive CD8+ T cells expressing CXCR3 (TNR3+). The receptors come from a human donor in good health. Some clones in this sample may be carry-over from other donors' samples.

The chain uses TRBV29-1 and TRBJ1-2; TCRdb reports TRBD1, a call that lacks DNA to check it against. Germline lookup yields CDR1 SQVTM and CDR2 ANQGSEA. The CDR3 totals 17 residues. CDR3: CSGVGTETFFGPYGYTF.

The V call is TRBV11-2, the J call TRBJ2-1; the TRBD1 assignment by TCRdb is unverifiable without DNA. This CDR3 has 16 amino acids. The germline V gene encodes CDR1 SGHAT and CDR2 FQNNGV. The CDR3 spells CASSPPRESSYNEQFF.

This chain links TRBV7-2 with TRBJ2-3; as DNA is missing, the TRBD2 call by TCRdb cannot be tested. The CDR3 loop spans 17 amino acids. CDR1 SGHTA and CDR2 FQGNSA come from the germline V gene. CDR3: CASSLLAGGKSTDTQYF.

The CDR3 reads CASSFHLEGKSNEQFF. The chain recombines TRBV28 with TRBJ2-1; no DNA is available, so the TRBD2 call from TCRdb remains unchecked. Germline V CDR1 and CDR2: MDHEN, SYDVKM. The CDR3 extends over 16 amino acids.

The J gene is TRBJ2-5, the V gene TRBV14; TCRdb gives TRBD1 as the D gene, but with no DNA this cannot be confirmed. The CDR3 is 13 amino acids. From germline, CDR1 is SGHDN and CDR2 FVKESK. The CDR3 is CASRRTGSETQYF.

V usage is TRBV29-1 and J usage is TRBJ2-1; the TRBD2 assignment by TCRdb is unverifiable without DNA. Per germline, CDR1 SQVTM and CDR2 ANQGSEA. The CDR3 sequence is 16 residues long. CDR3 region: CSVEDRDYRKYNEQFF.

By frequency, this clonotype registers medium-sized. The V gene is TRBV29-1, the J gene TRBJ1-1. The V gene's germline CDR1 is SQVTM and CDR2 ANQGSEA. CDR3 length equals 14 residues. CDR3: CSVEDQQELGEAFF.

V usage is TRBV9 and J usage is TRBJ1-2. The CDR3 covers 11 residues. Germline V gene lookup returns CDR1 SGDLS and CDR2 YYNGEE. This CDR3 reads CANPPSYGYTF.

This clonotype counts as medium-sized by frequency. This chain links TRBV13 with TRBJ2-7; TCRdb reports TRBD1, a call that lacks DNA to check it against. This CDR3 contains 14 residues. Germline V gene lookup returns CDR1 PRHDT and CDR2 FYEKMQ (reference sequence). CDR3 residues: CASSLGQGGYEQYF.

The genes are TRBV7-6 and TRBJ2-1; without DNA, the TCRdb call of TRBD1 cannot be checked. Per the germline V gene, CDR1 is SGHVS and CDR2 is FNYEAQ. The CDR3 loop spans 14 amino acids. The CDR3 protein is CASSLRVPYNEQFF.

The chain joins TRBV6-2 or TRBV6-3 to TRBJ2-1; there is no DNA to check the TCRdb D call of TRBD1. CDR3 length equals 15 residues. Looked up from germline, CDR1 is MNHEY and CDR2 is SVGEGT. CDR3 sequence reads: CASSYWQGDNNEQFF.

This chain connects TRBV5-1 to TRBJ2-3; TCRdb's D call, TRBD2, is unchecked because there is no DNA. The germline V gene has CDR1 SGHRS and CDR2 YFSETQ. The CDR3 totals 13 residues. The CDR3 loop reads CASSLAPAGTQYF.

This chain joins TRBV13 and TRBJ2-2. CDR1 and CDR2 (germline): PRHDT, FYEKMQ (reference sequence). The CDR3 sequence is 13 residues long. The CDR3 loop reads CASSFRVTGELFF.

Considering frequency, this clonotype is medium-sized. This chain joins TRBV5-1 and TRBJ2-7. This CDR3 is built from 13 residues. Per the germline V gene, CDR1 is SGHRS and CDR2 is YFSETQ. The chain's CDR3 is CASSLGLTYEQYF.

The chain combines TRBV14 with TRBJ2-5; TCRdb's D call of TRBD2 is untestable without DNA. The CDR3 spans 17 residues. Germline V CDR1 and CDR2: SGHDN, FVKESK. The CDR3: CASSQRNSGRAAETQYF.